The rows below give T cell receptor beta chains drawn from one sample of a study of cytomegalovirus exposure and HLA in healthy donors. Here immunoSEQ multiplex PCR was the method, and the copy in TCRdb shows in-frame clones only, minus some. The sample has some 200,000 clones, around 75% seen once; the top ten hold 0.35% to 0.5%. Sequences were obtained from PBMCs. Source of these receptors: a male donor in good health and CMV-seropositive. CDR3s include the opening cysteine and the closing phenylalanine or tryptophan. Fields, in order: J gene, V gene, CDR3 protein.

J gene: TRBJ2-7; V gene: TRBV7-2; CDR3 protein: CASSPTGSSSYEQYF
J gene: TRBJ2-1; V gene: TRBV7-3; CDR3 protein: CASSLHVSSYNEQFF
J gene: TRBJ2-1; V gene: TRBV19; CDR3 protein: CASRVKPVSYNEQFF
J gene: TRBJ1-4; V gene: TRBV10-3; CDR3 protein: CAISASGGDEKLFF
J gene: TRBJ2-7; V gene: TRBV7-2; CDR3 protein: CASSPGETYEQYF
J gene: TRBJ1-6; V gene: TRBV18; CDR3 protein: CASSPSGGAPGPFHF
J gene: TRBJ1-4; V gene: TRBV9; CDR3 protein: CASSVGSLNEKLFF
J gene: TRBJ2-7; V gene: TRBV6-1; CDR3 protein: CASSEPDRGYYEQYF
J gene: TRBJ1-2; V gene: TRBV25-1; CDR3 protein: CANRTGPRYGYTF
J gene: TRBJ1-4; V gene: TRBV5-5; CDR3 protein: CASSPGTAPAEKLFF
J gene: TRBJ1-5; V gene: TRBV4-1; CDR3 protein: CASSQPTGESNQPQHF
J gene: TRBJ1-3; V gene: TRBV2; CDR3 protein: CASSSDRVGNTIYF
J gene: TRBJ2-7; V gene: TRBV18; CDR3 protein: CASSPGTATYEQYF
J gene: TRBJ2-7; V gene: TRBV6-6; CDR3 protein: CASSPWDTPPPYEQYF
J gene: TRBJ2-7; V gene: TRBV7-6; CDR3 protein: CASSLLSGLDEQYF
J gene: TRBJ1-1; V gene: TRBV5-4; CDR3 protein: CASSARRGMNTEAFF
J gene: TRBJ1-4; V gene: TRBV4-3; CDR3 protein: CASSQDLTAREKLFF
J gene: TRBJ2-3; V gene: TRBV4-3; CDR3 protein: CASSQLAGGIADTQYF
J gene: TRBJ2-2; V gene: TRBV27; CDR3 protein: CASSFLAGTGKGLFF
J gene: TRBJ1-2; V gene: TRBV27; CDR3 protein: CASSSEGYYGYTF
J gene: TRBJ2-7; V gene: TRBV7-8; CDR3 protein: CASSSPFDISYEQYF
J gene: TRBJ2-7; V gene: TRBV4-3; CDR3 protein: CASSQDSGQSYEQYF
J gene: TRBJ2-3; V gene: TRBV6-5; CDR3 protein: CASTKGRGTDTQYF
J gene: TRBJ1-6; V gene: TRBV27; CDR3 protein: CASAPTSSYNSPLHF
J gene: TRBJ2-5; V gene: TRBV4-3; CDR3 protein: CASSQKVGSGGLQETQYF
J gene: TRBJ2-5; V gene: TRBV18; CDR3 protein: CASSPGSREAQYF
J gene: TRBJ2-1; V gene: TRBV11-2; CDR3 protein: CASSFNRGSYNEQFF
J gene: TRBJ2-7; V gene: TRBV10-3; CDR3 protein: CATADSYAYEQYF
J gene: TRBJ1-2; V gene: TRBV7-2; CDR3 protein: CASSLVRGASGYTF
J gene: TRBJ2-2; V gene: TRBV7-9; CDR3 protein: CASSLAGTGGEELFF
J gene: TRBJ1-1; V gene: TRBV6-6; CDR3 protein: CASSYPTQGSNTEAFF
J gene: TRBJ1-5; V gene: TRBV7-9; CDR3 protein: CASSHDSLLYQPQHF
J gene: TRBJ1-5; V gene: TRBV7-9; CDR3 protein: CASSLGEWQPQHF
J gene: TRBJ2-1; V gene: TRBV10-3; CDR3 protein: CAINNQGNEQFF
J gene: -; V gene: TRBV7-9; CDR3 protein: CASSSLRGQSYEQYF
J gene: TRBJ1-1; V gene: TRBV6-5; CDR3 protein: CASSSPVRLEAFF
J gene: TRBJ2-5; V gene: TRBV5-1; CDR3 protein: CASSTNRVGETQYF
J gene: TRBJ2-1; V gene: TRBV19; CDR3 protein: CASSIVASGSYNEQFF
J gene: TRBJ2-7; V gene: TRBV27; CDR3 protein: CASSLKGGGIIPYEQYF
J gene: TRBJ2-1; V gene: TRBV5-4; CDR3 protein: CASSLETGTYNEQFF